This paragraph covers one TCR beta chain sequence. The antigen is undetermined. Germline-derived CDR1 and CDR2 are SGDLS and YYNGEE. This CDR3 is 15 amino acids long. The germline V and J ends were trimmed by 3 bases and 1 base, with 10 bases remaining between them. The data are from a study of graft-versus-host responses after intestinal transplantation. Turning to the study itself: Among the recipients, transplants were multivisceral, liver-intestinal, or isolated intestinal. General observations from the study: Marrow from the recipient contained GvH clones, some of which had appeared first in ileum or blood. After transplant, early declines in HvG clones were associated with peak levels of circulating GvH clones.

Method: immunoSEQ multiplex PCR; TCRdb's copy keeps in-frame clones and lacks some. The sample lists approximately 130,000 clones, approximately 94% occurring once. The V call is TRBV9, the J call TRBJ2-2; weak D call: TRBD1 (6 bases). Sequenced material: unstimulated CD4+ T cells sorted from spleen or lymph node cells, taken before intestinal transplant. The sequence was collected from a human donor who received an intestinal transplant. In nucleotides, the CDR3 is TGTGCCAGCAGCGCTTTGACAGGGAACACCGGGGAGCTGTTTTTT. This codes for CASSALTGNTGELFF.